These T cell receptor beta chains were read from a single sample in a study of T-cell reconstitution after alpha-beta-depleted transplantation in children. TCRdb reanalysed the PCR reads using MiXCR and keeps one entry per CDR3 protein. The table has just over 200,000 distinct CDR3 sequences, around 7.7% seen once. Source: PBMCs, mostly from graft donor cells, taken 360 days after TCRalphabeta/CD19-depleted stem cell transplant. All receptors come from a male patient under 10 years old who had a stem cell transplant for acute myeloid leukemia, so the T cells may come from the graft donor. Both conserved end residues are part of each CDR3. D genes are given only for firm matches. Clone size is shown for a subset of rows, as once, few, many or a class of expanded clone.

-	TRBV6-5	TRBJ1-1	many	CASSSLLNTEAFF	TGTGCCAGCAGTTCTCTCTTGAACACTGAAGCTTTCTTT
-	TRBV2	TRBJ2-3	-	CASSEVRGIGTDTQYF	TGTGCCAGCAGTGAGGTCCGCGGGATAGGCACAGATACGCAGTATTTT
TRBD2	TRBV2	TRBJ2-1	few	CASSERASGRARFF	TGTGCCAGCAGTGAAAGGGCTAGCGGGAGGGCTCGGTTCTTC
-	TRBV6-5	TRBJ2-1	few	CASSYSALFSSYNEQFF	TGTGCCAGCAGTTACTCTGCCCTTTTCAGCTCCTACAATGAGCAGTTCTTC
TRBD1	TRBV18	TRBJ2-2	-	CASSGQVNTGELFF	TGTGCCAGCTCAGGACAGGTGAACACCGGGGAGCTGTTTTTT
TRBD2	TRBV20-1	TRBJ2-1	-	CSASPGLAGNNEQFF	TGCAGTGCTAGTCCGGGACTAGCGGGCAACAATGAGCAGTTCTTC
TRBD2	TRBV7-2	TRBJ2-2	-	CASSWGLAGGNTGELFF	TGTGCCAGCAGCTGGGGACTAGCGGGGGGGAACACCGGGGAGCTGTTTTTT
-	TRBV12-3/TRBV12-4	TRBJ1-1	-	CASSTAIRIHKGGAEAFF	TGTGCCAGCAGTACTGCAATCAGAATCCATAAAGGTGGCGCTGAAGCTTTCTTT
-	TRBV7-6	TRBJ1-4	many	CASSRREPPEKLFF	TGTGCCAGCAGCCGCAGGGAACCCCCTGAAAAACTGTTTTTT
-	TRBV12-3/TRBV12-4	TRBJ2-5	few	CASSFRLFHQETQYF	TGTGCCAGCAGTTTTAGGTTGTTCCATCAAGAGACCCAGTACTTC
TRBD1	TRBV7-2	TRBJ1-6	few	CASSSRQGAYSPLHF	TGTGCCAGCAGCTCTCGACAGGGGGCCTATTCACCCCTCCACTTT
-	TRBV29-1	TRBJ2-1	many	CSVGIGPRRANYNEQFF	TGCAGCGTTGGAATTGGGCCCAGGCGGGCGAACTACAATGAGCAGTTCTTC
-	TRBV29-1	TRBJ2-1	few	CSVNKRPSSYNEQFF	TGCAGCGTTAATAAGCGGCCCAGCTCCTACAATGAGCAGTTCTTC
TRBD1	TRBV11-2	TRBJ2-7	-	CASRSVPGQGRSYEQYF	TGTGCCAGCAGATCAGTTCCGGGACAGGGAAGGTCCTACGAGCAGTACTTC
-	TRBV10-3	TRBJ1-1	many	CAISESGRYEAFF	TGTGCCATCAGTGAGTCGGGACGGTATGAAGCTTTCTTT
-	TRBV10-3	TRBJ1-3	-	CAIRQGTEGNTIYF	TGTGCCATCAGACAAGGCACCGAAGGAAACACCATATATTTT
-	TRBV6-5	TRBJ1-2	-	CASSYLGDHYGYTF	TGTGCCAGCAGTTACCTGGGGGATCACTATGGCTACACCTTC
TRBD1	TRBV28	TRBJ2-1	few	CASSLMLAPGQGNHEQFF	TGTGCCAGCAGTTTAATGCTCGCACCGGGACAGGGAAACCATGAGCAGTTCTTC
-	TRBV11-1	TRBJ2-1	-	CASSLRRAVNEQFF	TGTGCCAGCAGCTTACGCAGGGCGGTCAATGAGCAGTTCTTC
TRBD2	TRBV28	TRBJ2-5	-	CASSLLLAGQETQYF	TGTGCCAGCAGTTTATTGTTAGCGGGACAAGAGACCCAGTACTTC
-	TRBV29-1	TRBJ2-5	many	CSVEWGWETQYF	TGCAGCGTTGAGTGGGGATGGGAGACCCAGTACTTC
-	TRBV5-1	TRBJ2-7	few	CASRPISSNFYEQYF	TGCGCCAGCAGACCAATCAGCTCTAACTTCTACGAGCAGTACTTC
-	TRBV7-9	TRBJ2-1	-	CASSPLRKNNEQFF	TGTGCCAGCAGCCCTCTCCGGAAAAACAATGAGCAGTTCTTC
TRBD2	TRBV4-2	TRBJ2-1	few	CASSPLASGRADEQFF	TGTGCCAGCAGCCCATTAGCTAGCGGGAGGGCCGATGAGCAGTTCTTC
TRBD2	TRBV4-3	TRBJ2-1	-	CASSQESLRLAGEEQFF	TGCGCCAGCAGCCAAGAGAGCCTGAGACTAGCGGGAGAAGAGCAGTTCTTC
TRBD1	TRBV5-1	TRBJ2-3	-	CASSRPGTGGGTDTQYF	TGCGCCAGCAGCAGACCCGGGACAGGGGGCGGCACAGATACGCAGTATTTT
TRBD1	TRBV6-5	TRBJ1-2	-	CASSYRTGGGLSYGYTF	TGTGCCAGCAGTTACAGGACAGGGGGCGGACTATCTTATGGCTACACCTTC
-	TRBV7-8	TRBJ2-7	-	CASSWTRDNYEQYF	TGTGCCAGCAGTTGGACCCGGGACAACTACGAGCAGTACTTC
-	TRBV27	TRBJ2-1	-	CASRQGREIYNEQFF	TGTGCCAGCAGACAGGGGCGGGAGATCTACAATGAGCAGTTCTTC
TRBD2	TRBV20-1	TRBJ2-3	few	CSASWGGGTDTQYF	TGCAGTGCTAGCTGGGGGGGGGGCACAGATACGCAGTATTTT
TRBD1	TRBV5-1	TRBJ2-1	-	CASSWDSWYNEQFF	TGCGCCAGCAGCTGGGACAGCTGGTACAATGAGCAGTTCTTC
-	TRBV15	TRBJ2-7	-	CATSSTISGSLSYEQYF	TGTGCCACCAGCTCTACCATAAGCGGCTCTCTCTCCTACGAGCAGTACTTC
-	TRBV6-1	TRBJ2-2	many	CASSPQLQWVWELFF	TGTGCCAGCAGCCCTCAGTTACAGTGGGTATGGGAGCTGTTTTTT
-	TRBV6-2/TRBV6-3	TRBJ2-2	-	CASSDQPNTGELFF	TGTGCCAGCAGTGATCAGCCGAACACCGGGGAGCTGTTTTTT
-	TRBV7-8	TRBJ1-5	-	CASSLGLPQHF	TGTGCCAGCAGCCTAGGATTGCCCCAGCATTTT
TRBD1	TRBV5-1	TRBJ1-1	-	CASSLYQGALTEAFF	TGCGCCAGCAGCTTGTACCAGGGGGCATTAACTGAAGCTTTCTTT
TRBD2	TRBV7-2	TRBJ2-5	few	CASSLARGGGQETQYF	TGTGCCAGCAGCTTAGCGCGGGGCGGGGGCCAAGAGACCCAGTACTTC
-	TRBV7-2	TRBJ2-3	few	CASSLGGATGGTDTQYF	TGTGCCAGCAGCTTAGGGGGGGCTACTGGTGGCACAGATACGCAGTATTTT
-	TRBV12-3/TRBV12-4	TRBJ2-1	many	CASSFGAIYNEQFF	TGTGCCAGCAGTTTTGGGGCTATCTACAATGAGCAGTTCTTC
-	TRBV29-1	TRBJ2-1	many	CSCGGTDEQFF	TGCAGTTGTGGTGGGACGGATGAGCAGTTCTTC
-	TRBV14	TRBJ2-2	-	CASSINTGELFF	TGTGCCAGCAGCATCAACACCGGGGAGCTGTTTTTT
-	TRBV5-1	TRBJ2-1	-	CASSFQLLGNEQFF	TGCGCCAGCAGCTTTCAGCTTTTGGGGAATGAGCAGTTCTTC
TRBD2	TRBV5-1	TRBJ2-1	many	CASSLALAGGIWEQFF	TGCGCCAGCAGCTTGGCACTAGCGGGAGGAATATGGGAGCAGTTCTTC
-	TRBV7-9	TRBJ1-1	-	CASSLVGYRDNTEAFF	TGTGCCAGCAGCTTAGTCGGTTACCGGGACAACACTGAAGCTTTCTTT
-	TRBV5-1	TRBJ2-5	-	CASSFLEGETQYF	TGCGCCAGCAGCTTCCTGGAGGGAGAGACCCAGTACTTC
TRBD1	TRBV18	TRBJ2-3	-	CASSPPGTGTDTQYF	TGTGCCAGCTCACCCCCCGGGACAGGAACAGATACGCAGTATTTT
-	TRBV5-1	TRBJ1-3	many	CASRPDGLSGNTIYF	TGCGCCAGCAGACCGGACGGACTCTCTGGAAACACCATATATTTT
TRBD1	TRBV28	TRBJ2-1	-	CASSRPGGMWRSYNEQFF	TGTGCCAGCAGTCGTCCAGGGGGCATGTGGCGTTCCTACAATGAGCAGTTCTTC
TRBD2	TRBV5-1	TRBJ2-3	many	CASSPGLATDTQYF	TGCGCCAGCAGCCCGGGACTAGCAACAGATACGCAGTATTTT
TRBD2	TRBV5-1	TRBJ2-1	many	CASSFGGSGSWDEQFF	TGCGCCAGCAGCTTTGGCGGTAGCGGGAGTTGGGATGAGCAGTTCTTC
-	TRBV20-1	TRBJ1-2	many	CSARQASYGYTF	TGCAGTGCTAGACAGGCCTCCTATGGCTACACCTTC
-	TRBV10-3	TRBJ2-5	many	CAISELLRSTDQETQYF	TGTGCCATCAGTGAGCTCCTCCGATCGACAGATCAAGAGACCCAGTACTTC
TRBD2	TRBV11-2	TRBJ2-3	many	CASSAGGGTDTQYF	TGTGCCAGCAGCGCGGGAGGGGGAACAGATACGCAGTATTTT
-	TRBV6-5	TRBJ1-1	few	CASSYGKWGNTEAFF	TGTGCCAGCAGTTACGGGAAATGGGGGAACACTGAAGCTTTCTTT
TRBD1	TRBV12-3/TRBV12-4	TRBJ2-1	few	CASSPSTGGQGNEQFF	TGTGCCAGCAGTCCCTCTACAGGGGGCCAGGGCAATGAGCAGTTCTTC
-	TRBV18	TRBJ1-1	few	CASSPIGARLNTEAFF	TGTGCCAGCTCACCTATTGGCGCCAGGTTGAACACTGAAGCTTTCTTT